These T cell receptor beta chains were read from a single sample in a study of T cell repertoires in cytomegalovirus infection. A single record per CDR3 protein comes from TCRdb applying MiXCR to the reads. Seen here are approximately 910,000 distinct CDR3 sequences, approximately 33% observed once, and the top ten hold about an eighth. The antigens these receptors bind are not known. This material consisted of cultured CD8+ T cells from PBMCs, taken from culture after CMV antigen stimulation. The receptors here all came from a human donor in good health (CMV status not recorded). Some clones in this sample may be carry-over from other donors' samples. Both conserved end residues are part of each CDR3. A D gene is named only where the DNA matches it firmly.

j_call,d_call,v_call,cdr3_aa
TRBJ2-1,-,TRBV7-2,CASSPLMGSYNEQFF
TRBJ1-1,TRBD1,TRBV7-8,CASSLIGWTGSAEAFF
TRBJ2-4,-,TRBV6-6,CASSNSGTKNIQYF
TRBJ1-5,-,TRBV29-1,CSVTGTRNQPQHF
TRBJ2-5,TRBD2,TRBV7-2,CASSFGTMGETQYF
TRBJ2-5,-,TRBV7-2,CASRIGQRQETQYF
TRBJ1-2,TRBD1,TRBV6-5,CASSYSGGFGYTF
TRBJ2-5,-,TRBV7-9,CASSPEGQETQYF
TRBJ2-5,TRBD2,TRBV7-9,CASSLVAGGPLETQYF
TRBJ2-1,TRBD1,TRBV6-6,CASRDTGVGWNEQFF
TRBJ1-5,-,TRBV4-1,CASSQDSATSAQHF
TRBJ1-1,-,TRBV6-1,CATSIGALTEAFF
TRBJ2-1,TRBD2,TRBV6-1,CASTLPIAGGPNEQFF
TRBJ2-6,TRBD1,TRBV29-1,CSVGDRGGEAGANVLTF
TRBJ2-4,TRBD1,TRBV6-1,CASSVRDRPVDIQYF
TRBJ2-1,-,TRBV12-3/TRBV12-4,CASSPGLDNEQFF
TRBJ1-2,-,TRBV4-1,CASSQGSRTNYGYTF
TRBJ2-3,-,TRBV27,CASSAIRGATDTQYF
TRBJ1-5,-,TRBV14,CASSQDPQGGSNQPQHF
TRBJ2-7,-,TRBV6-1,CASSHPTVSYEQYF
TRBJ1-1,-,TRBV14,CASSSRGRSMNTEAFF
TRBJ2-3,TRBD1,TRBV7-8,CASRAGTGAADTQYF
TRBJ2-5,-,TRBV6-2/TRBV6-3,CASSTTETQYF
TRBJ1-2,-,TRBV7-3,CASSPSGTEYGYTF
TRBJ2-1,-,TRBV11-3,CASSLQTEENEQFF
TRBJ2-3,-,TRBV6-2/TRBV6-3,CASRRSEGARDTQYF
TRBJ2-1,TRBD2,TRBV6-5,CASSSPGSGNEQFF
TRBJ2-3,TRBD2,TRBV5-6,CASSDRGGLYTQYF
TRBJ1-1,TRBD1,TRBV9,CASSSRPETGVETEAFF
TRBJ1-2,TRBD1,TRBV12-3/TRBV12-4,CASSFSGQGAQDGYTF
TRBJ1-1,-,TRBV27,CASRPGGGDTEAFF
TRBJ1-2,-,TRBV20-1,CSVREVVTGYTF
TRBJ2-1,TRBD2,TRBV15,CATGERSGATEQFF
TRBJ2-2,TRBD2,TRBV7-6,CASSLFSGGPNGELFF
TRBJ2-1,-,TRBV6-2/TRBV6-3,CASSPLGGPNNEQFF
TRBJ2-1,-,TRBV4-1,CASSQDALKQFF
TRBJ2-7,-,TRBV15,CATSRIRDRNYEQYF
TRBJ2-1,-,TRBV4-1,CVSSQEGSAGPPNEQFF
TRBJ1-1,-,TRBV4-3,CASSQGNRASTEAFF
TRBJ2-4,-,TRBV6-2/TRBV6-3,CASSYVELAKNIQYF
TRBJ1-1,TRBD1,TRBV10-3,CAIGGTENTEAFF
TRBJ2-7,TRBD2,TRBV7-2,CASSSTSGGARDEQYF
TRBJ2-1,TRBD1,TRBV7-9,CASSPRDRDYEQFF
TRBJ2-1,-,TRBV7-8,CASSLVRFVYNEQFF
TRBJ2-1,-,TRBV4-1,CASSQDHNEQFF
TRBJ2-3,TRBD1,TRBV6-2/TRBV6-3,CASSYSRDRVADTQYF
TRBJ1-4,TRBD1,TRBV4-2,CASSQDRGQGNEKLFF
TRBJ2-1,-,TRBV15,CATSRRGGTYNEQFF
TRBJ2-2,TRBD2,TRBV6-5,CASSWDGSGGDTGELFF
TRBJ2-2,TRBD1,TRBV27,CASSDDRGIAGELFF
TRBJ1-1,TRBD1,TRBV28,CASSPFQSGGAFF
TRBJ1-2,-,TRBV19,CASSIVDSPNYGYTF
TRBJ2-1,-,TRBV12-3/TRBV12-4,CASSLEGVGHNEQFF
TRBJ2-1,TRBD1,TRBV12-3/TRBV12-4,CASSFPTGDNEQFF
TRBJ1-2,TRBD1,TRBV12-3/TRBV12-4,CASSSGTERTF
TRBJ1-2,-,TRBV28,CASSVQDQAYGYTF
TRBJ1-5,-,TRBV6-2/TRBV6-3,CASSHPLPGRSNQPQHF